This passage covers 5 T cell receptor beta chains from one sample sequenced in a study of blood T cell repertoires in COVID-19. The protocol was immunoSEQ multiplex PCR, while the TCRdb copy is restricted to in-frame clones and leaves out a portion. The sample holds approximately 150,000 clones, roughly 90% seen once. Sequenced sample: peripheral blood. All receptors come from an older man with active COVID-19.

The chain has TRBV5-4 and TRBJ2-1; 15 bases match TRBD2. Germline CDR1 is SGHNT and CDR2 is YYREEE (reference sequence). The CDR3 loop spans 18 amino acids. V shed 3 bases and J 2 bases; nucleotides not matched to a gene: 6. The CDR3 nucleotides read TGTGCCAGCAGCTCGGGACTAGCGGGAGGTAAACCCTACAATGAGCAGTTCTTC. This gives the protein CASSSGLAGGKPYNEQFF.

The chain has TRBV5-1 and TRBJ2-1; D is ambiguous. Trimming stripped 1 base from V and 5 bases from J, with 7 bases between. This CDR3 is built from 13 residues. Germline V gene lookup returns CDR1 SGHRS and CDR2 YFSETQ. As DNA, the CDR3 is TGCGCCAGCAGCTTGACAGCTGACAATGAGCAGTTCTTC. Its translation: CASSLTADNEQFF.

The chain joins TRBV28 to TRBJ1-3, with 7 bases matching TRBD1. V lost 1 base and J lost 2; bases outside the gene matches: 2. Germline CDR1 MDHEN, CDR2 SYDVKM. This CDR3 has 15 residues. CDR3 region: CASSLLTGTGNTIYF. For the CDR3, the DNA is TGTGCCAGCAGTTTATTGACAGGGACTGGAAACACCATATATTTT.

The chain couples TRBV28 to TRBJ2-1, with 11 bases lining up with TRBD1. Germline loops: CDR1 MDHEN, CDR2 SYDVKM. This CDR3 has 15 residues. Trimming cost V 6 bases and J 5 bases; bases outside gene matches: 6. CDR3 sequence: CASRPGTGGHNEQFF. In DNA form, the CDR3 reads TGTGCCAGCAGACCCGGGACAGGGGGACACAATGAGCAGTTCTTC.

The chain carries TRBV7-2 and TRBJ2-2; a possible D gene is TRBD2 (6 bases). V was cut by 6 bases and J by 7 bases, with 18 bases left in between. The germline CDR1 and CDR2 sequences are SGHTA and FQGNSA. The CDR3 is 15 amino acids. The CDR3 region has the DNA TGTGCCAGCAGGTCGGGCGGGGCCTCAAACGGGGAGCTGTTTTTT. It translates to CASRSGGASNGELFF.